This entry describes one T cell receptor beta chain. The naive CD8 subset, CD45RO-negative cells positively selected for CCR7, excluded terminally differentiated effector memory CD45RA+ cells. The sample is drawn from a study of shared clonotypes between healthy human individuals. About the study: Every donor yielded three CD4 naive, three CD4 memory, two CD8 naive and one CD8 memory plate.

Germline values: CDR1 MNHEY, CDR2 SMNVEV (reference sequence). The CDR3 totals 13 residues. V lost 3 bases, J lost 5 bases, and 10 bases lay in between. Clones were sequenced by immunoSEQ multiplex PCR, and TCRdb holds only the in-frame ones, with some missing. The sample gives a few million clones, roughly 95% of which show up once; more than 1.5% is in the top ten. This receptor was obtained from a man younger than 35 in good health. Some clones in this sample may be carry-over from other donors' samples. This chain joins TRBV27 and TRBJ1-1; D perhaps matches TRBD1 (6 bases). The sequenced material came from naive CD8+ T cells from PBMCs. The CDR3 bases are TGTGCCAGCAGTTTTACAGGGTGGACTGAAGCTTTCTTT. This sequence encodes CASSFTGWTEAFF.